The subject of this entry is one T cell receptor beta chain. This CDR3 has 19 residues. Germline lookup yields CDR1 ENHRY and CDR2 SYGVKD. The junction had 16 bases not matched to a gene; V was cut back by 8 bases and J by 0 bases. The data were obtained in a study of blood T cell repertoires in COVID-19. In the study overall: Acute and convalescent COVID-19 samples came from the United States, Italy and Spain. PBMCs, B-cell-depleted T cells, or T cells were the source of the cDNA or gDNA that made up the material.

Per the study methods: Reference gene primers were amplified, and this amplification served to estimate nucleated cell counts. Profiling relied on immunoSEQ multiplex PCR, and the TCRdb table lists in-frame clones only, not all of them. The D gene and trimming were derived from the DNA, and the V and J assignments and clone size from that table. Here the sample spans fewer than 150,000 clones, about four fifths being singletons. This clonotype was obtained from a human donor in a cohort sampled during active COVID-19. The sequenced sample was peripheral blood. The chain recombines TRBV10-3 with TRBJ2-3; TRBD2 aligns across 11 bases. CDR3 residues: CAIGWLAGGPHTSTDTQYF. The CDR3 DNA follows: TGTGCCATCGGGTGGCTAGCGGGGGGACCCCACACTAGCACAGATACGCAGTATTTT.